This T cell receptor beta chain is drawn from a study of blood T cell repertoires in COVID-19. Study-level information: Samples taken during acute and convalescent COVID-19 were collected in the United States, Italy and Spain. From T cells, B-cell-depleted T cells, or PBMCs came the material, which was cDNA or gDNA.

Source study methods: Amplifying reference gene primers gave estimates of nucleated cell counts. Measured with immunoSEQ multiplex PCR; TCRdb has only the in-frame clones, and not every one. From that table come the V and J calls and clone size; the DNA was used to work out D and trimming. The data contain under 300,000 clones, around four fifths of them singletons. V dropped 3 bases and J dropped 4 bases, with 10 bases sitting between them. The germline gives CDR1 SGHRS, CDR2 YFSETQ. This CDR3 comprises 13 residues. The TCR sequence derives from a woman in her forties with active or convalescent COVID-19. The genes are TRBV5-1 and TRBJ1-1; D is uncertain. Sample: peripheral blood. CDR3 sequence: CASSWSEGTEAFF. The CDR3 DNA is TGCGCCAGCAGCTGGAGCGAGGGCACTGAAGCTTTCTTT.